Listed below are T cell receptor beta chains from one sample, sequenced in a study of post-analysis software for immune sequencing data. MiXCR, applied by TCRdb to the PCR reads, yields one record per CDR3 protein. The sample holds 450,000 to 700,000 distinct CDR3 sequences, 44% seen once. Material for sequencing was blood. These receptors were collected from a girl aged 10-17 years with multiple sclerosis. CDR3s include the opening cysteine and the closing phenylalanine or tryptophan. The order of the fields is clone size, V gene, D gene, J gene, CDR3 DNA, CDR3 protein. D genes are given only for firm matches. Expanded clones get a size class; other rows say once, few or many, or leave the size out.

>few|TRBV5-1|-|TRBJ2-5
TGCGCCAGCAGCTTGGTTGCCAACCAAGAGACCCAGTACTTC
CASSLVANQETQYF
>-|TRBV4-1|-|TRBJ1-4
TGCGCCAGCAGCCAAGGGGTGGCGGGGAAAAAACTGTTTTTT
CASSQGVAGKKLFF
>-|TRBV20-1|-|TRBJ2-7
TGCAGTGCTTCGGACACAATCTCCTACGAGCAGTACTTC
CSASDTISYEQYF
>-|TRBV3-1|TRBD1|TRBJ2-3
TGTGCCAGCAGCCAGGGGGACAGGGCGGCCCTTCGGGCAGATACGCAGTATTTT
CASSQGDRAALRADTQYF
>few|TRBV6-5|TRBD2|TRBJ2-7
TGTGCCAGCAGTTACTCTCGGGGGGCCTACGAGCAGTACTTC
CASSYSRGAYEQYF
>-|TRBV7-3|-|TRBJ2-1
TGTGCCAGCAGCCCGACGCTGAGCTCCTACAATGAGCAGTTCTTC
CASSPTLSSYNEQFF
>-|TRBV29-1|-|TRBJ2-3
TGCAGCGTTGGAGACCCTCGCACAGATACGCAGTATTTT
CSVGDPRTDTQYF
>-|TRBV20-1|-|TRBJ1-4
TGCAGTGCCGTCGAGGGGCCAGCAACTAATGAAAAACTGTTTTTT
CSAVEGPATNEKLFF
>-|TRBV30|-|TRBJ1-2
TGTGCCTGGAGTGTAGGGGGAATTAACTATGGCTACACCTTC
CAWSVGGINYGYTF
>few|TRBV9|-|TRBJ2-5
TGTGCCAGCAGCGTAATGTTCGAGACCCAGTACTTC
CASSVMFETQYF
>few|TRBV10-3|-|TRBJ2-5
TGTGCCATCAGTGAAAGTATGCAAGAGACCCAGTACTTC
CAISESMQETQYF
>-|TRBV5-1|-|TRBJ2-3
TGCGCCAGCAGCTACCTACCGGACGCAGATACGCAGTATTTT
CASSYLPDADTQYF